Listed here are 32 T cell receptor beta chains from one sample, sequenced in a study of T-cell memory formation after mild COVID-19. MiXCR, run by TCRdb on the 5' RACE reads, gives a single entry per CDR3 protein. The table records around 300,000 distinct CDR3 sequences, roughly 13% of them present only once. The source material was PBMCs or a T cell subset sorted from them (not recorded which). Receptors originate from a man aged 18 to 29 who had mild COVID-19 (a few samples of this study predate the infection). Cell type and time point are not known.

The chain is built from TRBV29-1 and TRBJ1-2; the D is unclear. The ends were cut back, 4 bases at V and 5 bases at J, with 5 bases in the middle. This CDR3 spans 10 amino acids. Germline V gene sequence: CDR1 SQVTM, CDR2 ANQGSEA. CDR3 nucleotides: TGCAGCGTTGGACCGTATGGCTACACCTTC. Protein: CSVGPYGYTF.

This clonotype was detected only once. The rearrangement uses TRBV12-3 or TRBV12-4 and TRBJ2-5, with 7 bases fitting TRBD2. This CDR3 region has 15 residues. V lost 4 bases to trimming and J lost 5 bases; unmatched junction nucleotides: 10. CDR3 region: CASSSRTRTGETQYF. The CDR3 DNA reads TGTGCCAGCAGTTCAAGGACTAGGACGGGGGAGACCCAGTACTTC.

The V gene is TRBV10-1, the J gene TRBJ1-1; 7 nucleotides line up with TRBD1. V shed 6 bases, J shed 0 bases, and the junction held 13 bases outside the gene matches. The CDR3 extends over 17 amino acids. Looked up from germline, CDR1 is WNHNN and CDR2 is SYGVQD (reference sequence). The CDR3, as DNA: TGCGCCAGCAGAGGGGGCAGGGGGTACGATATGAACACTGAAGCTTTCTTT. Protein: CASRGGRGYDMNTEAFF.

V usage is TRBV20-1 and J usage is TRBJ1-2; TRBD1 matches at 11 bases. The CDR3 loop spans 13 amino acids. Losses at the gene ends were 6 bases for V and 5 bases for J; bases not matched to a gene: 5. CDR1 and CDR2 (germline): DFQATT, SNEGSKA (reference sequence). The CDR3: CSAWDRGFYGYTF. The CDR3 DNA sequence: TGCAGTGCGTGGGACAGGGGGTTTTATGGCTACACCTTC.

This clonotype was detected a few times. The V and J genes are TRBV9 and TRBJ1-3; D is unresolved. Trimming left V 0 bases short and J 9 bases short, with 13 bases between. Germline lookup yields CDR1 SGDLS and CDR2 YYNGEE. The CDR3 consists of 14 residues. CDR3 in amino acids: CASSVGLGIPTIYF. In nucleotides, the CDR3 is TGTGCCAGCAGCGTAGGGCTCGGTATTCCCACCATATATTTT.

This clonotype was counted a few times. The CDR3 coding sequence is TGTGCCATCAGTGACACAGGGGGCGACGCAGATACGCAGTATTTT. It codes for CAISDTGGDADTQYF. This chain uses TRBV10-3 with TRBJ2-3; TRBD1 matches 9 bases. The CDR3 extends over 15 amino acids. Germline V gene lookup returns CDR1 ENHRY and CDR2 SYGVKD. The ends lost 3 bases at V and 4 bases at J; junction bases unmatched: 5.

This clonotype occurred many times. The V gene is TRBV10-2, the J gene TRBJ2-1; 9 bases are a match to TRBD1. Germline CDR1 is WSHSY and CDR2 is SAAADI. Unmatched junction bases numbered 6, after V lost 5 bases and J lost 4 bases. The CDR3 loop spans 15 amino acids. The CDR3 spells CASSTGTGRYNEQFF. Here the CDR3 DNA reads TGCGCCAGCAGTACCGGGACAGGGAGATACAATGAGCAGTTCTTC.

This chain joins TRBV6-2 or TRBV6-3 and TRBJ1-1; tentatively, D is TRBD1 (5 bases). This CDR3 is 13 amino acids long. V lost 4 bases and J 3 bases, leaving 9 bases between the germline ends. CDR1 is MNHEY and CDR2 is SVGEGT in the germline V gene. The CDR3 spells CASSSMGHTEAFF. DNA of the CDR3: TGTGCCAGCAGTTCCATGGGACACACTGAAGCTTTCTTT.

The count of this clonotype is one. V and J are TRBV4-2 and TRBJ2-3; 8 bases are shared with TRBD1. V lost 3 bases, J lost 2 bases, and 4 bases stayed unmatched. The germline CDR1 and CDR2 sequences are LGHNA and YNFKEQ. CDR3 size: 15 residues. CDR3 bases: TGTGCCAGCAGCCAGGCGACAGGGGCCACAGATACGCAGTATTTT. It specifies CASSQATGATDTQYF.

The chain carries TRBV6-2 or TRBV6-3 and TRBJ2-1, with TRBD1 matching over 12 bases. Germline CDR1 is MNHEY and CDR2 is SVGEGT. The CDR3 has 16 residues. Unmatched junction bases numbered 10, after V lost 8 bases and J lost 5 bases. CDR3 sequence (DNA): TGTGCCAGCGGGGGACAGGGGGCGTGGGCGGACAATGAGCAGTTCTTC. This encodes CASGGQGAWADNEQFF.

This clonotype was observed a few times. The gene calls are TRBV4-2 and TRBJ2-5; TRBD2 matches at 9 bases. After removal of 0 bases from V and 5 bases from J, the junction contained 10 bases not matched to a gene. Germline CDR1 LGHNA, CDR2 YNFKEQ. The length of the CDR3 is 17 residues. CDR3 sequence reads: CASSQDDSSGGFETQYF. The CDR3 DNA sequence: TGTGCCAGCAGCCAAGATGATTCCAGCGGGGGGTTTGAGACCCAGTACTTC.

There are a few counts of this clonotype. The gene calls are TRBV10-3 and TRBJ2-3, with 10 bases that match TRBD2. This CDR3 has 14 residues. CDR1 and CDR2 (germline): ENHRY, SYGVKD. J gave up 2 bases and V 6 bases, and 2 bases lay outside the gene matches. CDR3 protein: CAIRSGGATDTQYF. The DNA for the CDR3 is TGTGCCATCAGGAGCGGGGGGGCCACAGATACGCAGTATTTT.

The CDR3 spells CASSLGEQGNYGYTF. CDR3 bases: TGCGCCAGCAGCTTGGGTGAACAGGGGAACTATGGCTACACCTTC. The chain employs TRBV5-1 and TRBJ1-2, with 7 bases that match TRBD1. The length of the CDR3 is 15 residues. J lost 2 bases, V lost 0 bases, and 4 bases had no gene match. Germline CDR1 reads SGHRS; CDR2 reads YFSETQ.

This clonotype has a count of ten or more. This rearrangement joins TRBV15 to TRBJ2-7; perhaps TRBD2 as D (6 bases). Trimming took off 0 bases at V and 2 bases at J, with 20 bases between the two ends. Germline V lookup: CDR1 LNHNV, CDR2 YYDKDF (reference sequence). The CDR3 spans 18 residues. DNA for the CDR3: TGTGCCACCAGCAGAGATCGCCGGGGGAACGAACCTCCCTACGAGCAGTACTTC. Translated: CATSRDRRGNEPPYEQYF.

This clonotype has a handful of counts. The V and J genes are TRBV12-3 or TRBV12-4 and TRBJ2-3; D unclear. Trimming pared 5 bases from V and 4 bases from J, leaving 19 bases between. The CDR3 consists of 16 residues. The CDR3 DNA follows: TGTGCCAGCAGTCCTCCCTTTGGGGTGTTGGCAGATACGCAGTATTTT. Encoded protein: CASSPPFGVLADTQYF.

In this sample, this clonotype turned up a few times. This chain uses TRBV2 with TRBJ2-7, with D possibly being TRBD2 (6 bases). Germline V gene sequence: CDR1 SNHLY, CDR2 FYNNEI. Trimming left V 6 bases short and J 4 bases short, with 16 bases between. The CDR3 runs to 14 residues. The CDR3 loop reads CASRNFGGPYEQYF. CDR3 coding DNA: TGTGCCAGCAGGAACTTCGGGGGACCATACGAGCAGTACTTC.

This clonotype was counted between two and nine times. The CDR3 DNA is TGTGCCAGCAGCTTAAATCCACAGGCCTATGGCTACACCTTC. This codes for CASSLNPQAYGYTF. The chain uses TRBV7-8 and TRBJ1-2, with D possibly matching TRBD1 (5 bases). CDR1 and CDR2 (germline): SGHVS, FQNEAQ. This CDR3 has 14 residues. Trimming cost V 2 bases and J 4 bases, with 11 bases left between them. The variable domain in full, completed from reference TRBV7-8 and TRBJ1-2, reads GAGVSQSPRYKVAKRGQDVALRCDPISGHVSLFWYQQALGQGPEFLTYFQNEAQLDKSGLPSDRFFAERPEGSVSTLKIQRTQQEDSAVYLCASSLNPQAYGYTFGSGTRLTVV.

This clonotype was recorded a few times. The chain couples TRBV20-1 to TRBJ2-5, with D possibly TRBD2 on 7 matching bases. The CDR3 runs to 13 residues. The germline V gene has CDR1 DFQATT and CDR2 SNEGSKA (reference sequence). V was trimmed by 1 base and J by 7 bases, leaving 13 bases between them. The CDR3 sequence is CSARGAGARTQYF. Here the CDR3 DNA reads TGCAGTGCTAGAGGGGCGGGGGCTCGGACCCAGTACTTC.

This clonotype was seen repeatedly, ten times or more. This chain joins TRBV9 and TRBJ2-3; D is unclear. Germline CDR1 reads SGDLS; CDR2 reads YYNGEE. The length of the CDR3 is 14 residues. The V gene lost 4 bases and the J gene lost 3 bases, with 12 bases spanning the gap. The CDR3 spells CASSTSTHTDTQYF. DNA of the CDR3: TGTGCCAGCAGCACGTCTACCCATACAGATACGCAGTATTTT.

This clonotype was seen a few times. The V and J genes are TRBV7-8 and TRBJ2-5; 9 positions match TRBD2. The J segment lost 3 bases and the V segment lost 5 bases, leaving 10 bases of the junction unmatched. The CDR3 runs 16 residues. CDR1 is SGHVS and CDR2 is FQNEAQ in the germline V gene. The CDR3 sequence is CASSPPAVAGEETQYF. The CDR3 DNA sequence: TGTGCCAGCAGCCCTCCCGCGGTAGCGGGGGAAGAGACCCAGTACTTC.

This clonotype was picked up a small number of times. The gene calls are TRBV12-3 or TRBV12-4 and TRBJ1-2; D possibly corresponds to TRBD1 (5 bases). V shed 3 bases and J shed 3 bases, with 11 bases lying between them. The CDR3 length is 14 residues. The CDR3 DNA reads TGTGCCAGCAGTTTCGGGGGTGGGGACTATGGCTACACCTTC. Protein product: CASSFGGGDYGYTF.

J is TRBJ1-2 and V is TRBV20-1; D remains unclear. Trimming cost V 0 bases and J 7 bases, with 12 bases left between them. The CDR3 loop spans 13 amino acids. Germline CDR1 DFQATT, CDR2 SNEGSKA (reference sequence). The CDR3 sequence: CSARDPGLGGYTF. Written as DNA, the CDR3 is TGCAGTGCTAGAGATCCGGGGTTGGGTGGCTACACCTTC.

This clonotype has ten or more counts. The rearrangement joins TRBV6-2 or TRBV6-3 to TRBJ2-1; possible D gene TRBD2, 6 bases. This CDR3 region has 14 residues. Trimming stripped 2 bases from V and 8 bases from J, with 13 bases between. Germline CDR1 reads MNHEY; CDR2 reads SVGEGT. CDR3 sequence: CASSYLAGRHEQFF. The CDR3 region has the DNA TGTGCCAGCAGTTACCTGGCGGGGCGGCATGAGCAGTTCTTC.

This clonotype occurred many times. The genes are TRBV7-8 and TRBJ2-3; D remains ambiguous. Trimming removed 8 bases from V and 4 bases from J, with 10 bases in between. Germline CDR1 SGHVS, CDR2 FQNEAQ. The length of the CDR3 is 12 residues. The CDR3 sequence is CASGSGADTQYF. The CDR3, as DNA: TGTGCCAGCGGTTCTGGCGCAGATACGCAGTATTTT.

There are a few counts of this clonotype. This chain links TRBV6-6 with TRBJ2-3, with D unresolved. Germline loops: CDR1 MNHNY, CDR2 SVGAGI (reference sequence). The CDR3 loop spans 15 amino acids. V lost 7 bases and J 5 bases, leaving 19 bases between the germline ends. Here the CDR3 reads CASTIWAAREDTQYF. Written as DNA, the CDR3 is TGTGCCAGCACTATCTGGGCCGCGCGTGAAGATACGCAGTATTTT.

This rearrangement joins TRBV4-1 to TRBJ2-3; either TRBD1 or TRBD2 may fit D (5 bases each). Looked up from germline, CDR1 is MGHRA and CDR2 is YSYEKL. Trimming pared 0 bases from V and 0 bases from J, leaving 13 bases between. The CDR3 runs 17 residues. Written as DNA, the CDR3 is TGCGCCAGCAGCCAAGATCGGGGCGGAATTAGCACAGATACGCAGTATTTT. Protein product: CASSQDRGGISTDTQYF.

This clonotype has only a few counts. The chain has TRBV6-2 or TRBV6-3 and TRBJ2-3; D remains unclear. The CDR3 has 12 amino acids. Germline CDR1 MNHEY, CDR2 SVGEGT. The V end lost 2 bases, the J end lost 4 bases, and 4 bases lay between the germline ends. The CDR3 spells CASSYAADTQYF. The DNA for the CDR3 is TGTGCCAGCAGTTACGCAGCAGATACGCAGTATTTT.

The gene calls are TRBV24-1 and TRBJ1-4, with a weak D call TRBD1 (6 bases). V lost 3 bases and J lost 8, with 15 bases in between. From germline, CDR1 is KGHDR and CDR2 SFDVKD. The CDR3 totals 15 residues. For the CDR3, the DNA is TGTGCCACCAGTGATCCGAGGGGGAGTGGGGAAAAACTGTTTTTT. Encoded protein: CATSDPRGSGEKLFF.

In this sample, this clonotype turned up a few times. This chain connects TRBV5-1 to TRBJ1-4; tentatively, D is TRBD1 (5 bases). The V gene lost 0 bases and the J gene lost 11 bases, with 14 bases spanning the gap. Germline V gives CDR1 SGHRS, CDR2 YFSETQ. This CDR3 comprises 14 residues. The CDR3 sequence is CASSLEGQGDKLFF. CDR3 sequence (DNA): TGCGCCAGCAGCTTGGAGGGGCAGGGCGACAAACTGTTTTTT.

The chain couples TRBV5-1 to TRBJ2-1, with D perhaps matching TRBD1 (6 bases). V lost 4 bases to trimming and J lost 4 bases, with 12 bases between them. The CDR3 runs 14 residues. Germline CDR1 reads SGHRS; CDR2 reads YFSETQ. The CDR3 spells CASSLLTGYNEQFF. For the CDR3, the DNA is TGCGCCAGCAGCCTTCTAACAGGGTACAATGAGCAGTTCTTC.

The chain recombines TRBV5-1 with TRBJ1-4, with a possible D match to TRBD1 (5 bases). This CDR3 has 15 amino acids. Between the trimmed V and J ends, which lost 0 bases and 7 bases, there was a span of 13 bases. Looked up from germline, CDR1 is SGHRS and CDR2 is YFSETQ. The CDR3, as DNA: TGCGCCAGCAGCTTGGTTGGGGCGCAGGGTGAAAAACTGTTTTTT. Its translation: CASSLVGAQGEKLFF.

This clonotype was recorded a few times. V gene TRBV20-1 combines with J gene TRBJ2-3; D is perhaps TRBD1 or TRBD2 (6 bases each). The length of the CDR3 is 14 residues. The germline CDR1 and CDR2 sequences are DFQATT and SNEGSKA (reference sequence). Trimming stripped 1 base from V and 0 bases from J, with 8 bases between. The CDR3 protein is CSARGGASTDTQYF. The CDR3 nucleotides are TGCAGTGCTAGAGGGGGGGCTAGCACAGATACGCAGTATTTT.